Listed here are 18 T cell receptor beta chains from one sample, sequenced in a study of cytomegalovirus exposure and HLA in healthy donors. Sequenced by immunoSEQ multiplex PCR; TCRdb stores in-frame clones only, minus some. Seen here are tens of thousands of clones, approximately 90% observed once, and the top ten hold about 3%. The sequencing input was PBMCs. The receptors shown here come from a man aged 18 to 30 in good health and CMV-seronegative.

The chain has TRBV18 and TRBJ2-7, with 7 bases fitting TRBD1. This CDR3 comprises 13 residues. Germline CDR1 reads KGHSH; CDR2 reads LQKENI. Trimming took 4 bases from V and 5 from J; bases not matched to a gene: 5. CDR3 protein: CASSRTGAHEQYF. In nucleotides, the CDR3 is TGTGCCAGCTCACGGACAGGAGCCCACGAGCAGTACTTC.

The CDR3 here is CASSLGRGREKLFF. Here the CDR3 DNA reads TGTGCCAGCAGTTTAGGCAGGGGGCGCGAAAAACTGTTTTTT. V and J are TRBV27 and TRBJ1-4, with 8 bases identical to TRBD1. Trimming removed 2 bases from V and 8 bases from J; junction bases left unmatched: 4. The germline V gene has CDR1 MNHEY and CDR2 SMNVEV (reference sequence). This CDR3 contains 14 residues.

The chain couples TRBV5-8 to TRBJ2-1; 7 bases line up with TRBD1. V shed 1 base and J 0 bases; nucleotides not matched to a gene: 7. The CDR3 sequence is 17 residues long. CDR1 and CDR2 (germline): SGHTS, YDEGEE. The CDR3 loop is CASSLSRDRVSYNEQFF. The CDR3, as DNA: TGTGCCAGCAGCTTGTCACGTGACAGGGTCTCCTACAATGAGCAGTTCTTC. Full variable domain (remainder filled in from reference TRBV5-8 and TRBJ2-1): EAGVTQSPTHLIKTRGQQATLRCSPISGHTSVYWYQQALGLGLQFLLWYDEGEERNRGNFPPRFSGRQFPNYSSELNVNALELEDSALYLCASSLSRDRVSYNEQFFGPGTRLTVL.

CDR3 protein: CASSTPYDEQFF. CDR3 nucleotide sequence: TGTGCCAGCTCAACTCCTTACGATGAGCAGTTCTTC. The rearrangement links TRBV18 to TRBJ2-1; D gene unclear. The CDR3 spans 12 residues. V dropped 5 bases and J dropped 8 bases, with 10 bases sitting between them. From germline, CDR1 is KGHSH and CDR2 LQKENI.

The chain couples TRBV5-6 to TRBJ2-7; TRBD2 aligns across 10 bases. Germline V gives CDR1 SGHDT, CDR2 YYEEEE. The CDR3 extends over 15 amino acids. V shed 4 bases and J 2 bases; nucleotides not matched to a gene: 6. The CDR3 DNA is TGTGCCAGCAGCGCCGGACTAGCGGAGGCCTACGAGCAGTACTTC. It translates to CASSAGLAEAYEQYF.

CDR3 nucleotides: TGTGCCAGTAGTATAGGGACAGGGGGGTCTGGGGCCAACGTCCTGACTTTC. Amino acid sequence: CASSIGTGGSGANVLTF. This chain links TRBV19 with TRBJ2-6, with 10 nucleotides matching TRBD1. The germline CDR1 and CDR2 sequences are LNHDA and SQIVND (reference sequence). V gave up 1 base and J gave up 1 base; unmatched junction bases: 1. The CDR3 sequence is 17 residues long.

The J gene is TRBJ1-5, the V gene TRBV5-8; 7 positions agree with TRBD1. This CDR3 region has 14 residues. Unmatched junction bases numbered 5, after V lost 4 bases and J lost 4 bases. Germline lookup yields CDR1 SGHTS and CDR2 YDEGEE. The CDR3 protein is CASSANRGNQPQHF. In DNA form, the CDR3 reads TGTGCCAGCAGCGCAAACAGGGGAAATCAGCCCCAGCATTTT.

The rearrangement links TRBV7-9 to TRBJ2-4; TRBD2 aligns across 7 bases. V lost 5 bases to trimming and J lost 6 bases; unmatched junction nucleotides: 7. The germline gives CDR1 SEHNR, CDR2 FQNEAQ (reference sequence). The CDR3 is made up of 14 amino acids. In nucleotides, the CDR3 is TGTGCCAGCAGCAGGCGGGAGAGTTCAAACATTCAGTACTTC. Translating it yields CASSRRESSNIQYF.

The genes are TRBV6-6 and TRBJ2-7; D not resolved. The CDR3 is 14 residues long. Per germline, CDR1 MNHNY and CDR2 SVGAGI (reference sequence). With 0 bases removed from V and 2 bases from J, the gap between germline ends came to 8 bases. Here the CDR3 DNA reads TGTGCCAGCAGTTACTCCGCAGGCACCTACGAGCAGTACTTC. Encoded protein: CASSYSAGTYEQYF.

The CDR3: CAWRYSGRGMINYGYTF. CDR3 coding DNA: TGTGCCTGGAGATATAGCGGGAGAGGTATGATCAACTATGGCTACACCTTC. The rearrangement links TRBV30 to TRBJ1-2, with D unclear. CDR1 is GTSNPN and CDR2 is SVGIG in the germline V gene (reference sequence). This CDR3 region has 17 residues. Trimming shortened V by 3 bases and J by 2 bases, and 22 bases separated the two germline ends.

This CDR3 is CASSFVARSTEAFF. The CDR3 region has the DNA TGTGCCAGCAGCTTTGTGGCTCGCAGCACTGAAGCTTTCTTT. The V call is TRBV7-2, the J call TRBJ1-1; no reliable D call. The germline V and J ends were trimmed by 3 bases and 4 bases, with 12 bases remaining between them. CDR3 length: 14 amino acids. Germline loops: CDR1 SGHTA, CDR2 FQGNSA.

The chain carries TRBV19 and TRBJ1-1; D ambiguous. The CDR3 length is 11 residues. The germline V gene encodes CDR1 LNHDA and CDR2 SQIVND (reference sequence). Between the trimmed V and J ends, which lost 7 bases and 1 base, there was a span of 4 bases. The CDR3 bases are TGTGCCAGTAACAAGAACACTGAAGCTTTCTTT. It yields the protein CASNKNTEAFF. The full variable domain, completed using reference TRBV19 and TRBJ1-1, is DGGITQSPKYLFRKEGQNVTLSCEQNLNHDAMYWYRQDPGQGLRLIYYSQIVNDFQKGDIAEGYSVSREKKESFPLTVTSAQKNPTAFYLCASNKNTEAFFGQGTRLTVV.

By sample share, this clone is medium-sized (0.01 to 0.1%). The chain couples TRBV30 to TRBJ2-7; D unclear. This CDR3 comprises 12 residues. Germline values: CDR1 GTSNPN, CDR2 SVGIG (reference sequence). V dropped 2 bases and J dropped 6 bases, with 11 bases sitting between them. This chain's CDR3 is CAWSSPLGEQYF. The CDR3 nucleotides read TGTGCCTGGAGTAGCCCTCTTGGCGAGCAGTACTTC.

CDR3 residues: CASSRDRWNTEAFF. The CDR3 bases are TGTGCCAGCAGCCGGGACAGATGGAACACTGAAGCTTTCTTT. The chain links TRBV6-5 to TRBJ1-1; 7 nucleotides match TRBD1. The CDR3 runs to 14 residues. V was pared by 6 bases and J by 1 base, with 5 bases of the junction left unmatched. Germline V gene lookup returns CDR1 MNHEY and CDR2 SVGAGI.

The chain is built from TRBV30 and TRBJ2-7, with a possible D match to TRBD2 (6 bases). V lost 1 base to trimming and J lost 0 bases, with 10 bases between them. Per the germline V gene, CDR1 is GTSNPN and CDR2 is SVGIG (reference sequence). The CDR3 contains 14 residues. The CDR3 nucleotides are TGTGCCTGGAGTGGGCTAGCGTACTCCTACGAGCAGTACTTC. It translates to CAWSGLAYSYEQYF. Filled out from reference TRBV30 and TRBJ2-7, the complete variable domain reads SQTIHQWPATLVQPVGSPLSLECTVEGTSNPNLYWYRQAAGRGLQLLFYSVGIGQISSEVPQNLSASRPQDRQFILSSKKLLLSDSGFYLCAWSGLAYSYEQYFGPGTRLTVT.

This clone appeared once. The gene calls are TRBV4-1 and TRBJ2-3, with D tentatively TRBD2 (5 bases). In germline, CDR1 is MGHRA, CDR2 YSYEKL. The CDR3 runs 15 residues. V lost 0 bases and J lost 1, with 8 bases in between. Here the CDR3 DNA reads TGCGCCAGCAGCCAAGAGGGAGTCGGCACAGATACGCAGTATTTT. It encodes CASSQEGVGTDTQYF.

The rearrangement uses TRBV4-2 and TRBJ1-4; 7 bases map to TRBD1. There are 16 residues in the CDR3. Unmatched junction bases numbered 8, after V lost 0 bases and J lost 7 bases. CDR1 LGHNA and CDR2 YNFKEQ come from the germline V gene. Here the CDR3 DNA reads TGTGCCAGCAGCCAAGATGGGGGAACAGGGGCTGAAAAACTGTTTTTT. Translating gives CASSQDGGTGAEKLFF.

The chain uses TRBV5-6 and TRBJ2-7; D is possibly TRBD1 (6 bases). Per the germline V gene, CDR1 is SGHDT and CDR2 is YYEEEE. V was trimmed by 5 bases and J by 4 bases, leaving 22 bases between them. This CDR3 comprises 16 residues. The CDR3 sequence: CASSLPIQGWAYEQYF. In DNA form, the CDR3 reads TGTGCCAGCAGTTTACCGATACAGGGTTGGGCTTACGAGCAGTACTTC.